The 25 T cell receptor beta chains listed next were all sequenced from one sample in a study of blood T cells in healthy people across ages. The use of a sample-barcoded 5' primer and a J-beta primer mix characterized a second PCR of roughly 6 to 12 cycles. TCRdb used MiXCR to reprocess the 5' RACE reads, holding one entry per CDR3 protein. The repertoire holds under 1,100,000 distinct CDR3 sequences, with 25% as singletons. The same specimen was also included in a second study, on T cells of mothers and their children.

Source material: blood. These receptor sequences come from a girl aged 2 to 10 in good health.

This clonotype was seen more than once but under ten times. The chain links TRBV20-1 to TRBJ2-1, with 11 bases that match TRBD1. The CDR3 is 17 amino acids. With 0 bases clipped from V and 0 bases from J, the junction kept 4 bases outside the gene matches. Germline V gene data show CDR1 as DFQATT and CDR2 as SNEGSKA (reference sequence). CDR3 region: CSARDPGTGGSYNEQFF. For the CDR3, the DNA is TGCAGTGCTAGAGATCCAGGGACAGGGGGCTCCTACAATGAGCAGTTCTTC.

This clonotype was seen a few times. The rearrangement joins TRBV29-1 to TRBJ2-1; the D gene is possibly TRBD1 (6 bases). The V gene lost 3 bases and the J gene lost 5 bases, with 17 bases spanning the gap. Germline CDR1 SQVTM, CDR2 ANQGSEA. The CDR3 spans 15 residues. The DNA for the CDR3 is TGCAGCGTTGACCCGGCAGGGGTGGGCCACAATGAGCAGTTCTTC. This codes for CSVDPAGVGHNEQFF.

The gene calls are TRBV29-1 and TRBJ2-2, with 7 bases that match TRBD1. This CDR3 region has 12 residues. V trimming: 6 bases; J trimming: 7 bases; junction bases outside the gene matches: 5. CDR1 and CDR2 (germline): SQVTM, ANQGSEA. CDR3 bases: TGCAGCGTAAAGGGGGCGGGCGGGGAGCTGTTTTTT. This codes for CSVKGAGGELFF.

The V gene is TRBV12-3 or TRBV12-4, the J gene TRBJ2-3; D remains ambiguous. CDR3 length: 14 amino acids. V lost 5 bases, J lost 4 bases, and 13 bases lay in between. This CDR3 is CASSARVAADTQYF. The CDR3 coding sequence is TGTGCCAGCAGTGCCCGGGTTGCCGCAGATACGCAGTATTTT.

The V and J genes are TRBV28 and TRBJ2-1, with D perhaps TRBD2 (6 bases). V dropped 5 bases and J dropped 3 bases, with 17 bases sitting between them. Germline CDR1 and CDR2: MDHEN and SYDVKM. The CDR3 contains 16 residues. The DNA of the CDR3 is TGTGCCAGCAGTCCCCTGGTGAGTAGCGGCTACAATGAGCAGTTCTTC. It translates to CASSPLVSSGYNEQFF. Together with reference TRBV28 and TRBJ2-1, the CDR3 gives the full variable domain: DVKVTQSSRYLVKRTGEKVFLECVQDMDHENMFWYRQDPGLGLRLIYFSYDVKMKEKGDIPEGYSVSREKKERFSLILESASTNQTSMYLCASSPLVSSGYNEQFFGPGTRLTVL.

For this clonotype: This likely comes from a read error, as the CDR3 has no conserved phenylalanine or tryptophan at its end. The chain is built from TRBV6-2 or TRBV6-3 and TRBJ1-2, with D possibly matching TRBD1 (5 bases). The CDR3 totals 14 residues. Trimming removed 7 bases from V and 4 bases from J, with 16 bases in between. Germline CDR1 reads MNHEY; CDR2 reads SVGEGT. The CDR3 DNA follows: TGTGCCAGCACCGAATTCGACAGACCCTATGGCTACACCCTC. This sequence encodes CASTEFDRPYGYTL.

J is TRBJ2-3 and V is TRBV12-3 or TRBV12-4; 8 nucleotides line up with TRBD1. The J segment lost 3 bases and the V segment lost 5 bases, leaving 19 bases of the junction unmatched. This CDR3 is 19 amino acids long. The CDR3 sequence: CASSPRGSRTGSGTDTQYF. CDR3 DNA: TGTGCCAGCAGTCCTAGAGGAAGCAGGACAGGGTCTGGAACAGATACGCAGTATTTT.

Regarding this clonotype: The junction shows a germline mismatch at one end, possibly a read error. CDR3 sequence: CASRHNGQFF. In DNA, the CDR3 is TGTGCCAGCAGACACAATGGGCAGTTCTTC. V gene TRBV7-9 combines with J gene TRBJ2-1, with D unresolved. CDR3 length equals 10 residues. In germline, CDR1 is SEHNR, CDR2 FQNEAQ (reference sequence).

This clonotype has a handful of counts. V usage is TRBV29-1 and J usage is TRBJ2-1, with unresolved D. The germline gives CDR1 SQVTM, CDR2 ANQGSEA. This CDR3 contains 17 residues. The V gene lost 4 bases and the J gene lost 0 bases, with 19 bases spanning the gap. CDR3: CSVVSGEGQGSYNEQFF. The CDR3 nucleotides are TGCAGCGTTGTCTCGGGTGAAGGCCAAGGCTCCTACAATGAGCAGTTCTTC.

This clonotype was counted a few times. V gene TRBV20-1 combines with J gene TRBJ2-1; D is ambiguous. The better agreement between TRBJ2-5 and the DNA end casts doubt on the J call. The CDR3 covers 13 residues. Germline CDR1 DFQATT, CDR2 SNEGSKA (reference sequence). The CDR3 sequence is CSAESGPKETQYF. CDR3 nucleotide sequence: TGCAGTGCTGAATCCGGGCCGAAAGAGACCCAGTACTTC.

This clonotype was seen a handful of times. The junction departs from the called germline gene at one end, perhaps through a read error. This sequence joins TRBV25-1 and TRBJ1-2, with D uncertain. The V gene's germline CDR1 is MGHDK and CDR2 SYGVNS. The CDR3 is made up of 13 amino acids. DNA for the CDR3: TGTGCCAGCAGCGAGCGGAGTTTCTATGGCTACACTTTC. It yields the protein CASSERSFYGYTF.

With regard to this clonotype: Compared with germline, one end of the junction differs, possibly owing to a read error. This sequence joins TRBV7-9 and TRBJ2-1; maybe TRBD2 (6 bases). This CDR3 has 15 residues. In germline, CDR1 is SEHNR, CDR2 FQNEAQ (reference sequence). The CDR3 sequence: CTSSLELRGIHEQFF. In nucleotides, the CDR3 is TGTACCAGCAGCTTAGAGCTTCGGGGGATCCATGAGCAGTTCTTC.

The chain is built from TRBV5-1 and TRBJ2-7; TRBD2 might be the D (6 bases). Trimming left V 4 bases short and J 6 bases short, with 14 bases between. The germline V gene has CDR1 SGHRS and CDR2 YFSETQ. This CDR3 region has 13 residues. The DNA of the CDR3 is TGCGCCAGCAGCGACATTGGAGGGGTCGAGCAGTACTTC. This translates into CASSDIGGVEQYF.

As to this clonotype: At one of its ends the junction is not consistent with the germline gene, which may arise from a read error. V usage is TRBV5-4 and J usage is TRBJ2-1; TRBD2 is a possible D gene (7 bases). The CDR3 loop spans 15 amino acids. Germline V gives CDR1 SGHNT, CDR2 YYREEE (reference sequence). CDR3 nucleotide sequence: TGTGCCAGCAGCCTCGGGGGGCCGGCAACCCACGAGCATTACTTC. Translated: CASSLGGPATHEHYF.

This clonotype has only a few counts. In nucleotides, the CDR3 is TGTGCCAGCAGTGATTTGCTAGCGGGAGGAGGTGAGCAGTACTTC. Its protein product is CASSDLLAGGGEQYF. The gene calls are TRBV2 and TRBJ2-5; 11 bases are a match to TRBD2. V was clipped by 3 bases and J by 11 bases; unmatched bases: 11. Germline V gene data show CDR1 as SNHLY and CDR2 as FYNNEI. The CDR3 loop spans 15 amino acids.

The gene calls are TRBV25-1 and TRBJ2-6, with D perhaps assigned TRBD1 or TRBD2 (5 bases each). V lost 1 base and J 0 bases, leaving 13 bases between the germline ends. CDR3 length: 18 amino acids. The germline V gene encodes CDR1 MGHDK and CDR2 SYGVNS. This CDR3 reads CASSESGDPFSGANVLTF. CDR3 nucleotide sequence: TGTGCCAGCAGTGAATCCGGGGACCCCTTCTCTGGGGCCAACGTCCTGACTTTC.

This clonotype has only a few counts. CDR3 sequence reads: CASSSPRPPLAKNIQYF. CDR3 sequence (DNA): TGTGCCAGCAGCTCGCCAAGACCACCACTAGCCAAAAACATTCAGTACTTC. The J gene is TRBJ2-4, the V gene TRBV7-9, with D unresolved. The V and J ends lost 4 bases and 0 bases respectively, with 16 bases between them. CDR1 is SEHNR, CDR2 FQNEAQ, per germline (reference sequence). This CDR3 region has 17 residues.

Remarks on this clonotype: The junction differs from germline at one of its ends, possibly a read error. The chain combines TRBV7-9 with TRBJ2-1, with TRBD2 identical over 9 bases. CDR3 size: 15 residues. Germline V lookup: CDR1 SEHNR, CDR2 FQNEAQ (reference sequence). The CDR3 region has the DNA TGTACCAGCAGGAATCCCTTGGGACTAGCAGACGAGCAGTTCTTC. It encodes CTSRNPLGLADEQFF.

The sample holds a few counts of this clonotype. The CDR3 DNA is TGTGCCATCAGTGTGTCGAGACAGCAAGAGACCCAGTACTTC. This translates into CAISVSRQQETQYF. V is TRBV10-3 and J is TRBJ2-5; D might be TRBD1 (5 bases). The V and J ends lost 4 bases and 2 bases respectively, with 11 bases between them. The CDR3 sequence is 14 residues long. Germline V gene lookup returns CDR1 ENHRY and CDR2 SYGVKD.

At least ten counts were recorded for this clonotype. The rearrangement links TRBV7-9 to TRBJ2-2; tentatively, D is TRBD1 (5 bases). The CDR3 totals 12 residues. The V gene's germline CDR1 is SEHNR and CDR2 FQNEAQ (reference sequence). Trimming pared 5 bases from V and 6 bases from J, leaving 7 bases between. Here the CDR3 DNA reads TGTGCCAGCAGCCAAGGGGCCGGGGAGCTGTTTTTT. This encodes CASSQGAGELFF.

CDR3 sequence: CAISDVLAGSGEQFF. CDR3 in DNA: TGTGCCATCAGTGACGTGCTAGCGGGAAGTGGTGAGCAGTTCTTC. The chain is built from TRBV10-3 and TRBJ2-1; 9 nucleotides match TRBD2. J lost 9 bases, V lost 3 bases, and 9 bases had no gene match. Germline assignment: CDR1 ENHRY and CDR2 SYGVKD. This CDR3 has 15 residues.

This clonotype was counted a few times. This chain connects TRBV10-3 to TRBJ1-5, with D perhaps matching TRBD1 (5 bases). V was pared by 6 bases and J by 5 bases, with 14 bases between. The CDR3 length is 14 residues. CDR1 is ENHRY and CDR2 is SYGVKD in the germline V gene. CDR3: CAISREQRDQPQHF. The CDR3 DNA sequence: TGTGCCATCAGCAGGGAGCAGAGGGATCAGCCCCAGCATTTT.

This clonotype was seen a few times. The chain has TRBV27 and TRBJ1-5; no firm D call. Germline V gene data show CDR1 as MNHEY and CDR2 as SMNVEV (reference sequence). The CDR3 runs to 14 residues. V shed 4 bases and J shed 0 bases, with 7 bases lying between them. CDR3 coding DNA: TGTGCCAGCAGTTCCGTGGGTAGCAATCAGCCCCAGCATTTT. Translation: CASSSVGSNQPQHF.

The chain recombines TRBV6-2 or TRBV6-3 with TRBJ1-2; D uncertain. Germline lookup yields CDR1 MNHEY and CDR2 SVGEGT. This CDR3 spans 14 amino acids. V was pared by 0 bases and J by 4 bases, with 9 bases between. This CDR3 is CASSYSQQPYGYTF. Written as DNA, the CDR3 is TGTGCCAGCAGTTACTCTCAACAGCCCTATGGCTACACCTTC.

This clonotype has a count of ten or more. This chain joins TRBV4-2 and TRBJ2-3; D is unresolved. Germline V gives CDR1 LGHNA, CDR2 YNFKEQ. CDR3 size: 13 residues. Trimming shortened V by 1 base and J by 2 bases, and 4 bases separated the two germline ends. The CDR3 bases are TGTGCCAGCAGCCAAGGGACCACAGATACGCAGTATTTT. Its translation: CASSQGTTDTQYF.